Below are 13 T cell receptor beta chains sequenced from a single sample in a study of cytotoxic CD8 clonotypes in ibrutinib-treated CLL. The method was immunoSEQ multiplex PCR; TCRdb's version includes in-frame clones alone and lacks a portion of them. Found here are roughly 63,000 clones, approximately 54% of them singletons; the top ten hold roughly 15%. The input for sequencing was PBMCs, taken after 12 months of ibrutinib treatment. These receptors all stem from a human donor with chronic lymphocytic leukemia.

This sequence joins TRBV7-2 and TRBJ1-2; no firm D call. The length of the CDR3 is 14 residues. Looked up from germline, CDR1 is SGHTA and CDR2 is FQGNSA. Trimming took off 1 base at V and 5 bases at J, with 11 bases between the two ends. CDR3 sequence (DNA): TGTGCCAGCAGCTTAGGTGTTGCGGGGTATGGCTACACCTTC. It is translated as CASSLGVAGYGYTF.

V and J are TRBV11-2 and TRBJ2-3; the match to TRBD2 covers 8 bases. Germline assignment: CDR1 SGHAT and CDR2 FQNNGV. This CDR3 has 17 residues. With V trimmed by 5 bases and J by 6 bases, 16 bases remained unmatched. The CDR3 DNA reads as TGTGCCAGCAGCGTCCGTCTCCGCGGGAGGATCGAGGATACGCAGTATTTT. Protein: CASSVRLRGRIEDTQYF.

The rearrangement links TRBV5-8 to TRBJ1-2; D gene uncertain. This CDR3 has 14 amino acids. Per germline, CDR1 SGHTS and CDR2 YDEGEE. Trimming took 1 base from V and 4 from J, leaving 11 bases between them. CDR3 sequence: CASSLYVQVYGYTF. CDR3 DNA: TGTGCCAGCAGCTTGTATGTCCAGGTCTATGGCTACACCTTC.

J is TRBJ2-5 and V is TRBV13; D may be TRBD1 or TRBD2 (6 bases each). V lost 4 bases and J lost 5, with 17 bases in between. Germline CDR1 and CDR2: PRHDT and FYEKMQ (reference sequence). The CDR3 totals 15 residues. The CDR3 nucleotides are TGTGCCAGCAGCTCGGTGACAGGAGGAGGGGAGACCCAGTACTTC. This codes for CASSSVTGGGETQYF.

At least ten counts were recorded for this clone. The J gene is TRBJ2-3, the V gene TRBV28; D ambiguous. This CDR3 spans 10 amino acids. V was clipped by 7 bases and J by 11 bases, with 10 bases between them. From germline, CDR1 is MDHEN and CDR2 SYDVKM. As DNA, the CDR3 is TGTGCCAGCAAAAGGGAACGGCAGTATTTT. Translated, it gives CASKRERQYF.

The chain employs TRBV6-4 and TRBJ2-7; a weak D match, TRBD1 (6 bases). V was pared by 7 bases and J by 4 bases, with 14 bases between. Germline CDR1 reads MRHNA; CDR2 reads SNTAGT. CDR3 size: 13 residues. Written as DNA, the CDR3 is TGTGCCAGCACCTACGGCCAGGGGTACGAGCAGTACTTC. Translating it yields CASTYGQGYEQYF.

The rearrangement uses TRBV5-1 and TRBJ2-5; D gene unclear. V dropped 0 bases and J dropped 3 bases, with 6 bases sitting between them. The CDR3 has 13 residues. The germline V gene has CDR1 SGHRS and CDR2 YFSETQ. CDR3 loop: CASSLEDEETQYF. The CDR3 DNA is TGCGCCAGCAGCTTGGAGGATGAAGAGACCCAGTACTTC.

This clone was detected only a few times. The chain employs TRBV5-1 and TRBJ2-5; D tentatively fits TRBD1 or TRBD2 (5 bases each). V lost 0 bases and J lost 10, with 13 bases in between. This CDR3 spans 13 amino acids. The germline CDR1 and CDR2 sequences are SGHRS and YFSETQ. The CDR3 region is CASSLDWDQVQYF. CDR3 nucleotide sequence: TGCGCCAGCAGCTTGGACTGGGACCAAGTCCAGTACTTC. The entire variable domain, with the rest obtained from reference TRBV5-1 and TRBJ2-5, is as follows: KAGVTQTPRYLIKTRGQQVTLSCSPISGHRSVSWYQQTPGQGLQFLFEYFSETQRNKGNFPGRFSGRQFSNSRSEMNVSTLELGDSALYLCASSLDWDQVQYFGPGTRLLVL.

The chain employs TRBV10-3 and TRBJ2-7; D may be TRBD1 (6 bases). V was trimmed by 2 bases and J by 3 bases, leaving 8 bases between them. CDR3 length: 13 amino acids. Germline loops: CDR1 ENHRY, CDR2 SYGVKD. CDR3 sequence reads: CAISELQGYEQYF. For the CDR3, the DNA is TGTGCCATCAGTGAGCTACAGGGCTACGAGCAGTACTTC.

This clone appeared a few times. The V and J genes are TRBV21-1 and TRBJ1-2; TRBD1 is the table's D call and was not checked against the DNA. TRBV21-1 is assigned pseudogene status. CDR3 size: 15 residues. CDR3 region: CASSTLRTANYGYTF. Written as DNA, the CDR3 is TGTGCCAGCAGCACCCTCCGGACAGCTAACTATGGCTACACCTTC.

There are a few counts of this clone. The chain employs TRBV5-5 and TRBJ2-7; a possible D gene is TRBD1 (5 bases). Germline CDR1 SGHKS, CDR2 YYEKEE (reference sequence). This CDR3 region has 13 residues. Trimming took 2 bases from V and 5 from J, leaving 11 bases between them. The CDR3 nucleotides read TGTGCCAGCAGCTTTACAGGATCCAACGAGCAGTACGTC. This sequence encodes CASSFTGSNEQYV.

This clone was recorded only once. This sequence joins TRBV7-6 and TRBJ1-6; 10 nucleotides line up with TRBD1. Germline-derived CDR1 and CDR2 are SGHVS and FNYEAQ. The trim removed 1 base at V and 10 bases at J, leaving 7 bases unmatched. This CDR3 has 16 amino acids. CDR3: CASSLGTGGLNSPLHF. CDR3 nucleotides: TGTGCCAGCAGCTTAGGGACAGGGGGACTGAACTCACCCCTCCACTTT.

The V gene is TRBV27, the J gene TRBJ1-1, with TRBD1 as a possible D gene (5 bases). The CDR3 is 13 amino acids. Looked up from germline, CDR1 is MNHEY and CDR2 is SMNVEV (reference sequence). Trimming cost V 6 bases and J 11 bases, with 19 bases left between them. The CDR3 nucleotides are TGTGCCAGCAGGATATGGGGTGACAGACGGGCTTTCTTT. As protein: CASRIWGDRRAFF.